This TCR beta chain was sequenced for a study of shared clonotypes between healthy human individuals. Background on the study: The donors, two women and a few men, were aged 18 to 49.

Genomic DNA from each subset was divided evenly over several immunoSEQ plates. Produced via immunoSEQ multiplex PCR; TCRdb's table is partial and in-frame only. The sample shows 450,000 to 500,000 clones, roughly 85% of them seen only once. Those who donated were healthy HIV-negative adults, with no recent acute infections or vaccinations reported. Samples left unsorted employed tens of millions of PBMCs for genomic DNA. CDR3 length equals 13 residues. The V end was cut by 4 bases, the J end by 4 bases, with 11 bases between. Germline CDR1 MNHNS, CDR2 SASEGT. This sequence originates from a middle-aged woman in good health. Some clones in this sample may be carry-over from other donors' samples. The chain is built from TRBV6-1 and TRBJ2-7; D is perhaps TRBD1 (5 bases). Source material: PBMCs. The CDR3 nucleotides read TGTGCCAGCAGTGGGACACCAGGGTACGAGCAGTACTTC. This codes for CASSGTPGYEQYF.